This T cell receptor beta chain was profiled in a study of T cell responses to AZD1222 COVID-19 vaccine. Generated by immunoSEQ multiplex PCR, the TCRdb table keeps only in-frame clones and is missing some. The sample records tens of thousands of clones, over 60% being singletons. The sequence was collected from an adult in good health. The source was peripheral blood, collected on day 0 of AZD1222 vaccination.

Written as DNA, the CDR3 is TGTGCCAGCAGCCAAGATGAAACTGATCCGCAGGCAGAAAATGAAAAACTGTTTTTT. Its translation: CASSQDETDPQAENEKLFF. This chain connects TRBV3-1 (or the pseudogene TRBV3-2) to TRBJ1-4; D ambiguous. Germline assignment: CDR1 LGHDT and CDR2 YNNKEL (reference sequence). The CDR3 is 19 amino acids. V lost 0 bases and J 5 bases, leaving 22 bases between the germline ends.